This T cell receptor (beta chain) was profiled in a study of tumor and adjacent non-tumor tissue in lung cancer. As for the study in general: Patients were aged 31 to 76, 10 men and about 5 women, stage I to III. On average, productive TCRbeta reads reached roughly 4.2 million per sample.

Three rounds of nested PCR, following a modified ARM-PCR protocol, produced the TCRbeta library. TCRdb processed the multiplex PCR reads anew with MiXCR; each CDR3 protein has one entry. Here the sample spans 65,000 to 70,000 distinct CDR3 sequences, 55% to 70% being singletons. Germline V gives CDR1 SQVTM, CDR2 ANQGSEA. This CDR3 is 13 amino acids long. J lost 7 bases, V lost 3 bases, and 6 bases had no gene match. RNA was extracted from bulk tissue without any cell sorting. The TCR originated in a man aged 50 to 60 with non-small cell lung cancer. Sample: lung tumor tissue. This sequence joins TRBV29-1 and TRBJ2-7; the match to TRBD1 covers 10 bases. The CDR3 loop reads CSVEGTGVREQYF. CDR3 sequence (DNA): TGCAGCGTTGAGGGGACAGGGGTCCGTGAGCAGTACTTC.